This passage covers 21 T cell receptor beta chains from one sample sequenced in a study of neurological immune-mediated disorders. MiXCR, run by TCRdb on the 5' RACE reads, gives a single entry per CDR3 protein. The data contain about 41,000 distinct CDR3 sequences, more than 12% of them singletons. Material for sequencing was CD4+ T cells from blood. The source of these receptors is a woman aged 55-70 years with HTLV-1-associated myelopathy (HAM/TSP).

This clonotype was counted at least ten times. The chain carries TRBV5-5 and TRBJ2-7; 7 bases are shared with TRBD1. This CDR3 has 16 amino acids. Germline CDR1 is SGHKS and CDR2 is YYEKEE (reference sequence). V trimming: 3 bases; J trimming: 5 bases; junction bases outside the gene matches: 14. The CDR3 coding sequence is TGTGCCAGCAGCTGGTTTCAGGGGGAAGGGGGAGACGAGCAGTACTTC. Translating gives CASSWFQGEGGDEQYF.

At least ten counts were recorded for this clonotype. CDR3 region: CASNPWAGSDTGELFF. The CDR3 nucleotides read TGTGCCAGCAACCCGTGGGCAGGGTCGGACACCGGGGAGCTGTTTTTT. The chain employs TRBV9 and TRBJ2-2; a weak D match, TRBD1 (5 bases). The CDR3 consists of 16 residues. Between the trimmed V and J ends, which lost 6 bases and 3 bases, there was a span of 18 bases. The V gene's germline CDR1 is SGDLS and CDR2 YYNGEE.

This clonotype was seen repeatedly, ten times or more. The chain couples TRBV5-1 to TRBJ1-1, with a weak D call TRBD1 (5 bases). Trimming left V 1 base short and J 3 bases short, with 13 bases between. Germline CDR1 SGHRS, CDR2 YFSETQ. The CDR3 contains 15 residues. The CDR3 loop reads CASSLPGRKDTEAFF. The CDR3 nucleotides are TGCGCCAGCAGCTTGCCGGGACGCAAGGACACTGAAGCTTTCTTT.

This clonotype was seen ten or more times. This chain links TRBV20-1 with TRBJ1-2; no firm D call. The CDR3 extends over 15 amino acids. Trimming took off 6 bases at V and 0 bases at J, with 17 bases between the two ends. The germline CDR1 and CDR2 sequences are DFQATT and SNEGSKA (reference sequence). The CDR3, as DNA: TGCAGTGCCCCTCCCGGTAGGCTCTCTAACTATGGCTACACCTTC. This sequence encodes CSAPPGRLSNYGYTF.

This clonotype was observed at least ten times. CDR3 sequence (DNA): TGTGCCATCAGTGAGAGCCTAGCGGGGGGCAGCACAGATACGCAGTATTTT. Amino acid sequence: CAISESLAGGSTDTQYF. The chain couples TRBV10-3 to TRBJ2-3; 11 bases map to TRBD2. Germline V gives CDR1 ENHRY, CDR2 SYGVKD. The V gene end was trimmed by 2 bases and the J gene end by 0 bases; junction bases not matched to a gene: 4. This CDR3 comprises 17 residues.

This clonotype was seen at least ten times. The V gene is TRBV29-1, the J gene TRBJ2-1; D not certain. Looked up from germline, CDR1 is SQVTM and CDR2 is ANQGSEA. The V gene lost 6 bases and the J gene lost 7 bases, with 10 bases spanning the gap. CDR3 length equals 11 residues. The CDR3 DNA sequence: TGCAGCGTGAGCTTCGAAAATGAGCAGTTCTTC. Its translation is CSVSFENEQFF.

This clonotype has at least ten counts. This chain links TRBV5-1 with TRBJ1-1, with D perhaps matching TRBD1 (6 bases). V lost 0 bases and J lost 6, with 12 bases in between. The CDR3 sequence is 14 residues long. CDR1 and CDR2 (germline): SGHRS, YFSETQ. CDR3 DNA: TGCGCCAGCAGCTTGGCACAGGGTACGGCTGAAGCTTTCTTT. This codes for CASSLAQGTAEAFF.

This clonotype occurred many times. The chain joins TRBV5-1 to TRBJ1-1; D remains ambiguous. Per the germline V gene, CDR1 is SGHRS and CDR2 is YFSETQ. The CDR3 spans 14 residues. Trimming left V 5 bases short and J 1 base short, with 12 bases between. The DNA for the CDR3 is TGCGCCAGCAGACGTGAATCACAGAACACTGAAGCTTTCTTT. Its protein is CASRRESQNTEAFF. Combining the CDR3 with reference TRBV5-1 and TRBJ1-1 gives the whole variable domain KAGVTQTPRYLIKTRGQQVTLSCSPISGHRSVSWYQQTPGQGLQFLFEYFSETQRNKGNFPGRFSGRQFSNSRSEMNVSTLELGDSALYLCASRRESQNTEAFFGQGTRLTVV.

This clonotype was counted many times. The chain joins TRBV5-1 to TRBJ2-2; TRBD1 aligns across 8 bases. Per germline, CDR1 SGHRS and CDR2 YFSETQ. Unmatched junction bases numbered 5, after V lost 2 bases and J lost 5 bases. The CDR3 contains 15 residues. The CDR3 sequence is CASSFTGGGTGELFF. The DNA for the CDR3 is TGCGCCAGCAGCTTTACAGGGGGAGGAACCGGGGAGCTGTTTTTT. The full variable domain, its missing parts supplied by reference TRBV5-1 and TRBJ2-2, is KAGVTQTPRYLIKTRGQQVTLSCSPISGHRSVSWYQQTPGQGLQFLFEYFSETQRNKGNFPGRFSGRQFSNSRSEMNVSTLELGDSALYLCASSFTGGGTGELFFGEGSRLTVL.

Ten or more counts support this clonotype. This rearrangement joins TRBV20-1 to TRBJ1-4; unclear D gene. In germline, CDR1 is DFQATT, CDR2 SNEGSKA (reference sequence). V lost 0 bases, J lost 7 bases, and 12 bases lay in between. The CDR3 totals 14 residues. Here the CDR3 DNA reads TGCAGTGCTAGAGATCATTTGGGGATTGAAAAACTGTTTTTT. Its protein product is CSARDHLGIEKLFF.

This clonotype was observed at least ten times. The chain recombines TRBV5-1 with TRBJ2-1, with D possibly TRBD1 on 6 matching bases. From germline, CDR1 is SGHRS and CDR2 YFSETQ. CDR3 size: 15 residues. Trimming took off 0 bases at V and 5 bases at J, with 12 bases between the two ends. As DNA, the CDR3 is TGCGCCAGCAGCTTGGAAGGGACAACAAACAATGAGCAGTTCTTC. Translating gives CASSLEGTTNNEQFF.

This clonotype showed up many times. The CDR3 DNA reads as TGCAGTGCCCCAACGACGGGACAGCACTACAATGAGCAGTTCTTC. Protein: CSAPTTGQHYNEQFF. The chain has TRBV20-1 and TRBJ2-1; 7 bases are shared with TRBD1. From germline, CDR1 is DFQATT and CDR2 SNEGSKA (reference sequence). This CDR3 has 15 amino acids. Losses at the gene ends were 6 bases for V and 3 bases for J; bases not matched to a gene: 11.

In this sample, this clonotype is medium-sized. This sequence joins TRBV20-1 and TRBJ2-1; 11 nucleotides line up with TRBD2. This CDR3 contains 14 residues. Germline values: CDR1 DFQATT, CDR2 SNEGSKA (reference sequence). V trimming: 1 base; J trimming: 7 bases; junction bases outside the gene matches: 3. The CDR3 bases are TGCAGTGCTAGAGCTAGCGGGGGGTATAATGAGCAGTTCTTC. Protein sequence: CSARASGGYNEQFF.

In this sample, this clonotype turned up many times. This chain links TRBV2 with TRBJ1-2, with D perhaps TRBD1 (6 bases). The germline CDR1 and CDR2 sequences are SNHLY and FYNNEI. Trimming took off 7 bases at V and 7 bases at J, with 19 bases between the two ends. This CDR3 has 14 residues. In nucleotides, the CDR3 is TGTGCCAGCACTGATCGAGGGGGTTCGGGTGGCTACACCTTC. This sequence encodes CASTDRGGSGGYTF. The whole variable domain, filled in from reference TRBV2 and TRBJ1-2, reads EPEVTQTPSHQVTQMGQEVILRCVPISNHLYFYWYRQILGQKVEFLVSFYNNEISEKSEIFDDQFSVERPDGSNFTLKIRSTKLEDSAMYFCASTDRGGSGGYTFGSGTRLTVV.

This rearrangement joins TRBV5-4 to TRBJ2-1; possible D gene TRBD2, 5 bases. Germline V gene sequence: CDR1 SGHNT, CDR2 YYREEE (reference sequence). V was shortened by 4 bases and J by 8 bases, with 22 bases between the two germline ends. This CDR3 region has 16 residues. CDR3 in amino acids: CASSPGWPEGGDEQFF. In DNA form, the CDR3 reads TGTGCCAGCAGCCCAGGATGGCCAGAAGGAGGCGATGAGCAGTTCTTC.

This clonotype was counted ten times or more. The CDR3 is CASSFAVLGGSYNEQFF. CDR3 nucleotides: TGTGCCAGCAGCTTCGCTGTACTCGGGGGCTCCTACAATGAGCAGTTCTTC. The V call is TRBV5-6, the J call TRBJ2-1; tentatively, D is TRBD2 (6 bases). Germline loops: CDR1 SGHDT, CDR2 YYEEEE. The CDR3 totals 17 residues. V lost 2 bases, J lost 0 bases, and 15 bases lay in between.

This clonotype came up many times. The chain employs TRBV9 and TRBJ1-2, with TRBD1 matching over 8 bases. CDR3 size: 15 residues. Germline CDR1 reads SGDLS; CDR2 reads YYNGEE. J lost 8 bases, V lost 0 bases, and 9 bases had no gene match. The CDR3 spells CASSVARTGRYGYTF. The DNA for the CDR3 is TGTGCCAGCAGCGTAGCACGGACAGGGCGATACGGCTACACCTTC.

The CDR3 nucleotides are TGTGCCAGCAGCTTAGCAGCCAACACCGGGGAGCTGTTTTTT. It codes for CASSLAANTGELFF. The chain has TRBV7-2 and TRBJ2-2; D ambiguous. CDR3 length: 14 residues. Trimming shortened V by 0 bases and J by 2 bases, and 4 bases separated the two germline ends. Looked up from germline, CDR1 is SGHTA and CDR2 is FQGNSA.

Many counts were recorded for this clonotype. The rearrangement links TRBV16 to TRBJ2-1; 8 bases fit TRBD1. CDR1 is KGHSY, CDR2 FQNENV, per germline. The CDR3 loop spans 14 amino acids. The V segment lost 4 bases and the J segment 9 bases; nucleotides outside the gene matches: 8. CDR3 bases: TGTGCCAGCAGCCCACGGACAGGGTATAGTGAGCAGTTCTTC. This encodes CASSPRTGYSEQFF.

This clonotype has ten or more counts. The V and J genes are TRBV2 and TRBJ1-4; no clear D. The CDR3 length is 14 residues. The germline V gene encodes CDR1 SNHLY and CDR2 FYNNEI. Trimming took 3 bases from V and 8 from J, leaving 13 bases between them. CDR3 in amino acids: CASSEYNEGEKLFF. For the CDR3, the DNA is TGTGCCAGCAGTGAGTACAACGAAGGAGAAAAACTGTTTTTT.

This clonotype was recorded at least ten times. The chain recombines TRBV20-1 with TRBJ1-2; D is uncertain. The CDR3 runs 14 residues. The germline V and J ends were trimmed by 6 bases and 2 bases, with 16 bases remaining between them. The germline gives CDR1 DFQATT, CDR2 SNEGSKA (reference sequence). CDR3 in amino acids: CSAPILSENYGYTF. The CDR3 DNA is TGCAGTGCCCCGATCCTAAGCGAAAACTATGGCTACACCTTC.